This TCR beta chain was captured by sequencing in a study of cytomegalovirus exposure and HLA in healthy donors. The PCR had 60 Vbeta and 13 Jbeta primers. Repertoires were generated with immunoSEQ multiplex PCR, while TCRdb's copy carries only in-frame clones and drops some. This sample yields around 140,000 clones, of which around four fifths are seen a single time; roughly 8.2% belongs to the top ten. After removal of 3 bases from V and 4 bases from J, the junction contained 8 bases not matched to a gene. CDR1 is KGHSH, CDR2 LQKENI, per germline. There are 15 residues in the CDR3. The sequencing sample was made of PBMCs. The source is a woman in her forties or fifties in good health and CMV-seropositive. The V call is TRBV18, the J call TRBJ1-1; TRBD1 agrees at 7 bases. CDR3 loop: CASSPPDRAGTEAFF. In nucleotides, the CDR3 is TGTGCCAGCTCACCCCCTGACAGGGCTGGCACTGAAGCTTTCTTT.